This entry concerns a single TCR beta chain. This entry comes from a study of blood T cell repertoires in COVID-19. Study details: Samples of COVID-19 (acute and convalescent) were obtained from the United States, Italy and Spain. PBMCs, B-cell-depleted T cells, or T cells provided the cDNA or gDNA that made up the material.

In the original analysis: From reference gene primer amplification, estimates of nucleated cell counts were derived. Sequencing was performed with immunoSEQ multiplex PCR; in TCRdb, only in-frame clones are kept and a portion is missing. D and trimming come from the DNA, and the V and J calls and clone size come from that table. The sample holds around 240,000 clones; over 80% are singletons and the top ten take more than 1%. The CDR3 spans 11 residues. V gave up 6 bases and J gave up 8 bases, with 10 bases separating them. The germline V gene encodes CDR1 LNHDA and CDR2 SQIVND (reference sequence). This rearrangement joins TRBV19 to TRBJ1-2, with D uncertain. This receptor was obtained from a human donor in a cohort exposed to, infected with or recovered from COVID-19 (not recorded which). The donor label of this sample is uncertain. The sequenced material came from PBMCs or T cells enriched from blood (not recorded which). The CDR3 is CASSRESGYTF. The CDR3 DNA reads TGTGCCAGTAGCCGGGAATCAGGCTACACCTTC.